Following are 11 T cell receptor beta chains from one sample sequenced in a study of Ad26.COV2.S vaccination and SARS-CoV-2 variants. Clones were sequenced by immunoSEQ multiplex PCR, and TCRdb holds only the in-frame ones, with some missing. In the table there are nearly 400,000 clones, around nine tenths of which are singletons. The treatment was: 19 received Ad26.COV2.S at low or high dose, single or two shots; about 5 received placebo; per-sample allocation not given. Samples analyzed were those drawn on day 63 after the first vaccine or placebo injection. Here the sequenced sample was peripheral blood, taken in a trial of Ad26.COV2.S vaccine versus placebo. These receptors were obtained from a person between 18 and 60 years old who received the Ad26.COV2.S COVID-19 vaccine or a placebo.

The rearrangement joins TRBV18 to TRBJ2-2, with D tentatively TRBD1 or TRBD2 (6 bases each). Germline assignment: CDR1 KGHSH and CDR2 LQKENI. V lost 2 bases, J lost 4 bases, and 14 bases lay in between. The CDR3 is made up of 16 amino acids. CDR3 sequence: CASSPRGAHSTGELFF. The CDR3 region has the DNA TGTGCCAGCTCACCAAGGGGGGCCCACTCCACCGGGGAGCTGTTTTTT.

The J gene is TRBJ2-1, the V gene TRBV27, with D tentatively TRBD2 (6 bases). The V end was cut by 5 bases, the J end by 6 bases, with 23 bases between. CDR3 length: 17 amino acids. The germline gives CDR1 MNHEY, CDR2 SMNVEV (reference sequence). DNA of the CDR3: TGTGCCAGCAGTCACTCTCCCCTGGCGGGAAACGTCAATGAGCAGTTCTTC. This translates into CASSHSPLAGNVNEQFF.

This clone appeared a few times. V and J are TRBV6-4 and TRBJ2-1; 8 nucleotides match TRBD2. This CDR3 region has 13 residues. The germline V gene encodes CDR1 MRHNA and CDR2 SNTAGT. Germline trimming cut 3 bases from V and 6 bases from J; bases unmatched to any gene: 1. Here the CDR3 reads CASSDSGINEQFF. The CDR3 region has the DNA TGTGCCAGCAGTGATAGCGGGATCAATGAGCAGTTCTTC.

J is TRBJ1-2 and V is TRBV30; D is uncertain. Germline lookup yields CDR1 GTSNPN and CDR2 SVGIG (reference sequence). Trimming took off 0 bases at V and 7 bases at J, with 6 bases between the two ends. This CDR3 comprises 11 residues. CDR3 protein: CAWSVGGGYTF. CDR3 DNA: TGTGCCTGGAGTGTGGGTGGTGGCTACACCTTC.

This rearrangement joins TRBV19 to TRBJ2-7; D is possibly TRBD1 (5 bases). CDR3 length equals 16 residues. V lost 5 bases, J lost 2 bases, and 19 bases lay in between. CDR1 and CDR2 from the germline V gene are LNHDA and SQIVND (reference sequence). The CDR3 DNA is TGTGCCAGTAGTCGCTCGGAAGGGGCGCGCCCCTACGAGCAGTACTTC. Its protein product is CASSRSEGARPYEQYF.

DNA for the CDR3: TGCGCCAGCAGCCAAGTATATCCAGCCCTCGGAGGGAACACTGAAGCTTTCTTT. Protein product: CASSQVYPALGGNTEAFF. The chain is built from TRBV4-1 and TRBJ1-1, with D hard to call. Trimming removed 1 base from V and 1 base from J, with 19 bases in between. The germline V gene encodes CDR1 MGHRA and CDR2 YSYEKL. CDR3 length equals 18 residues.

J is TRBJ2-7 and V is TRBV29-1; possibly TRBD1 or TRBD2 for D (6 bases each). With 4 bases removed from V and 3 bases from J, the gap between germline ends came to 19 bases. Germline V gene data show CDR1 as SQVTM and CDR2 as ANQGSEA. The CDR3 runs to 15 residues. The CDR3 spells CSVGGVGGNGYEQYF. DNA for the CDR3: TGCAGCGTTGGCGGTGTAGGGGGGAATGGCTACGAGCAGTACTTC.

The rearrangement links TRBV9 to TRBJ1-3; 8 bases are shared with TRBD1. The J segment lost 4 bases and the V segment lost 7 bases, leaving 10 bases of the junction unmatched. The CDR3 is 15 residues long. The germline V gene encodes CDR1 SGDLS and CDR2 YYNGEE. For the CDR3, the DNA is TGTGCCAGCGGATTAACAGGGGGAGGAGGAAACACCATATATTTT. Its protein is CASGLTGGGGNTIYF.

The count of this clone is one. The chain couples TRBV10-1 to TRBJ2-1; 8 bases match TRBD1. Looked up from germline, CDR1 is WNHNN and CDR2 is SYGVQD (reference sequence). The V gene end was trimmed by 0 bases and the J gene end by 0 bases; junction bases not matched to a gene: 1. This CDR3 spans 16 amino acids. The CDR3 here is CASSESTGGSYNEQFF. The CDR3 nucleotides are TGCGCCAGCAGTGAGTCAACAGGGGGCTCCTACAATGAGCAGTTCTTC.

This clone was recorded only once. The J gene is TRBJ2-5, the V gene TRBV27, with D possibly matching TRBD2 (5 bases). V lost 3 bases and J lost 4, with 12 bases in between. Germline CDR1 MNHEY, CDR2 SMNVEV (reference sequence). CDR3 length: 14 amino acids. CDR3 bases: TGTGCCAGCAGTTTGCAGGCCGGAGGAGAGACCCAGTACTTC. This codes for CASSLQAGGETQYF.

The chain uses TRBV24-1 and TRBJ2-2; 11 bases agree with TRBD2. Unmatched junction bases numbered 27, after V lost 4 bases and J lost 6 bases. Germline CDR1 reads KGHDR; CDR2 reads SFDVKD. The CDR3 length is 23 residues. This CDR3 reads CATSETPGQGLLIAGGVSGELFF. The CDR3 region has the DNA TGTGCCACCAGTGAAACCCCGGGACAGGGTTTGTTGATAGCGGGAGGGGTGTCCGGGGAGCTGTTTTTT.